These 10 T cell receptor beta chains were sequenced from one sample in a study of blood T cells in healthy people across ages. For the second PCR, which ran for about 7 to 11 cycles, a sample-barcoded 5' primer and a J-beta primer mix were used. In TCRdb, the 5' RACE reads were re-called with MiXCR into one record per CDR3 protein. The profile shows hundreds of thousands of distinct CDR3 sequences, about 30% of them singletons. The specimen was blood. These receptor sequences come from a woman over 75 in good health.

This clonotype was observed many times. The genes are TRBV3-1 and TRBJ2-5; tentatively, D is TRBD1 or TRBD2 (5 bases each). The CDR3 is 15 amino acids. Trimming shortened V by 0 bases and J by 4 bases, and 12 bases separated the two germline ends. Germline CDR1 is LGHDT and CDR2 is YNNKEL (reference sequence). The CDR3 bases are TGTGCCAGCAGCCAAGATCGAGCAGGGACAGAGACCCAGTACTTC. This sequence encodes CASSQDRAGTETQYF.

The chain is built from TRBV6-6 and TRBJ2-7, with TRBD1 as a possible D gene (6 bases). CDR3 length equals 15 residues. Germline V gene data show CDR1 as MNHNY and CDR2 as SVGAGI (reference sequence). V shed 8 bases and J shed 6 bases, with 23 bases lying between them. The CDR3 loop reads CASRSYLTGPAEQYF. The CDR3 DNA reads as TGTGCCAGCCGCTCCTACTTGACAGGCCCTGCCGAGCAGTACTTC.

This rearrangement joins TRBV20-1 to TRBJ2-3, with 8 bases identical to TRBD2. Germline V lookup: CDR1 DFQATT, CDR2 SNEGSKA (reference sequence). CDR3 length: 15 amino acids. With 2 bases clipped from V and 4 bases from J, the junction kept 8 bases outside the gene matches. This chain's CDR3 is CSARPRGLGSDTQYF. As DNA, the CDR3 is TGCAGTGCTAGACCCAGGGGACTAGGGTCAGATACGCAGTATTTT.

The gene calls are TRBV2 and TRBJ2-7; D may be TRBD1 (6 bases). The CDR3 contains 12 residues. The V end was cut by 9 bases, the J end by 6 bases, with 15 bases between. From germline, CDR1 is SNHLY and CDR2 FYNNEI. DNA of the CDR3: TGTGCCAGTAGGGGGTATAGTCTCGAGCAGTACTTC. Translating gives CASRGYSLEQYF.

This clonotype was detected ten times or more. The chain combines TRBV4-3 with TRBJ2-3; 8 bases are shared with TRBD2. From germline, CDR1 is LGHNA and CDR2 YSLEER. V dropped 4 bases and J dropped 1; count of bases not matched to a gene: 13. CDR3 length: 18 amino acids. The CDR3 sequence: CASSRGSGGPPGTDTQYF. For the CDR3, the DNA is TGCGCCAGCAGCCGAGGAAGCGGGGGCCCGCCGGGCACAGATACGCAGTATTTT.

This clonotype has at least ten counts. V is TRBV7-9 and J is TRBJ2-7, with D unresolved. The CDR3 has 13 amino acids. Per germline, CDR1 SEHNR and CDR2 FQNEAQ (reference sequence). The ends were cut back, 2 bases at V and 3 bases at J, with 8 bases in the middle. CDR3 loop: CASSLPPGYEQYF. CDR3 nucleotides: TGTGCCAGCAGCTTACCCCCAGGCTACGAGCAGTACTTC.

This clonotype was observed at least ten times. CDR3: CASSQARLPYEQYF. The CDR3 DNA is TGCGCCAGCAGCCAAGCCAGACTCCCCTACGAGCAGTACTTC. V is TRBV4-3 and J is TRBJ2-7; no clear D. V lost 1 base, J lost 2 bases, and 9 bases lay in between. There are 14 residues in the CDR3. From germline, CDR1 is LGHNA and CDR2 YSLEER.

This rearrangement joins TRBV6-5 to TRBJ2-1, with TRBD1 identical over 12 bases. Per the germline V gene, CDR1 is MNHEY and CDR2 is SVGAGI. J lost 3 bases, V lost 4 bases, and 10 bases had no gene match. The CDR3 is 18 amino acids. The CDR3 region is CASSFGTGGTTLYNEQFF. CDR3 DNA sequence: TGTGCCAGCAGTTTCGGGACAGGGGGCACTACCCTCTACAATGAGCAGTTCTTC.

The sample holds one count of this clonotype. This chain uses TRBV11-2 with TRBJ2-4; 7 nucleotides align to TRBD2. The J call may be in error: the DNA end matches TRBJ2-7 better. The CDR3 covers 14 residues. Germline CDR1 SGHAT, CDR2 FQNNGV. The CDR3 coding sequence is TGTGCCAGCAGCGGGGAGGGGTGGGTGTACGAGCAGTACTTC. This codes for CASSGEGWVYEQYF.

Regarding this clonotype: This could be a read error, since a much larger clone is one nucleotide away. The chain links TRBV20-1 to TRBJ1-2, with D perhaps matching TRBD1 (5 bases). Germline-derived CDR1 and CDR2 are DFQATT and SNEGSKA (reference sequence). CDR3 length: 11 amino acids. CDR3 DNA sequence: TGCAGGGCCATCCAGGACAATGGCTACACCTTC. It encodes CRAIQDNGYTF.